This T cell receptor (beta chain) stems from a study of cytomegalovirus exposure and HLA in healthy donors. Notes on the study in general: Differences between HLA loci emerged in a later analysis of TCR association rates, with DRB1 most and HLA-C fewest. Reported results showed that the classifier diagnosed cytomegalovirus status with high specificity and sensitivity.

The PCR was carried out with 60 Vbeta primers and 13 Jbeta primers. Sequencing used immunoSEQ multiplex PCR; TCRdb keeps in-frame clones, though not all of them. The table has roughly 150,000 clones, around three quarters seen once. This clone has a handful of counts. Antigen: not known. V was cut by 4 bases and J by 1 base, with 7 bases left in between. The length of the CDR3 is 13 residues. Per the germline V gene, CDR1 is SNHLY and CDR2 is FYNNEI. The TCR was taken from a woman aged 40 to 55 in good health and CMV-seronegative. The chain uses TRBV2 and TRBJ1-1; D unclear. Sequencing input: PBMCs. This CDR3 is CASSARENTEAFF. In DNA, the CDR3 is TGTGCCAGCAGTGCCCGGGAGAACACTGAAGCTTTCTTT.